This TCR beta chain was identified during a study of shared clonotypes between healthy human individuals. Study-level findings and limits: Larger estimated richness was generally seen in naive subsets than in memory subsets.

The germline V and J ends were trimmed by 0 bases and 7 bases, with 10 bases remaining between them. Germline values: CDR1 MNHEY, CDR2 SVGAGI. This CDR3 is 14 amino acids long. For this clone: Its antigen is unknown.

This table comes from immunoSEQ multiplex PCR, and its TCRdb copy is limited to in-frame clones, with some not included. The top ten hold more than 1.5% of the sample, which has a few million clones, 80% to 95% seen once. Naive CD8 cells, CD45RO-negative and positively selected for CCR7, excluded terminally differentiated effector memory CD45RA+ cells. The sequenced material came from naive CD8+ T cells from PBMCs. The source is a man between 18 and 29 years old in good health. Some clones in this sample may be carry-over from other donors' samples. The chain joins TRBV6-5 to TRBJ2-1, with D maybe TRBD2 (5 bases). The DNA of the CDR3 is TGTGCCAGCAGTTACTCGGGAGAAAGAAATGAGCAGTTCTTC. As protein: CASSYSGERNEQFF.